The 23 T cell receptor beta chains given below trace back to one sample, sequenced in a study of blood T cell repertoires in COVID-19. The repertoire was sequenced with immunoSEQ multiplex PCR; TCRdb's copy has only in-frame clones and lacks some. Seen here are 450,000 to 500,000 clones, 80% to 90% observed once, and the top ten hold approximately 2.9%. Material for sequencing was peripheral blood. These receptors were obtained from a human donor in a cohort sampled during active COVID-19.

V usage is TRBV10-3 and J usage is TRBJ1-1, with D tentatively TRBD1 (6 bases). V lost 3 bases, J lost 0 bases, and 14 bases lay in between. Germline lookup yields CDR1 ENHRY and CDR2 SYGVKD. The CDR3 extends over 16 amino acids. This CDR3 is CAISDFPAGVNTEAFF. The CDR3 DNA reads TGTGCCATCAGTGATTTTCCTGCAGGGGTGAACACTGAAGCTTTCTTT.

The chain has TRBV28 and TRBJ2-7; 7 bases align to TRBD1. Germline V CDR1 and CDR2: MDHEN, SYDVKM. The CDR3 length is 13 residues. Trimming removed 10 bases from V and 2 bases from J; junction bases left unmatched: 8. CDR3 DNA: TGTGCCACCGATGGACAGGACACCTACGAGCAGTACTTC. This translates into CATDGQDTYEQYF.

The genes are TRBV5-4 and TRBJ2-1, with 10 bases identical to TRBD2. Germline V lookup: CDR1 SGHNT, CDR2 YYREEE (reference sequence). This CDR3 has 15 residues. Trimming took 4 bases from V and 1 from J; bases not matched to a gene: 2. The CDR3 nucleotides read TGTGCCAGCAGCCAGACTAGCGGGTCCTACAATGAGCAGTTCTTC. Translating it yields CASSQTSGSYNEQFF. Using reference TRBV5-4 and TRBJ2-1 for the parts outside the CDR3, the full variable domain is ETGVTQSPTHLIKTRGQQVTLRCSSQSGHNTVSWYQQALGQGPQFIFQYYREEENGRGNFPPRFSGLQFPNYSSELNVNALELDDSALYLCASSQTSGSYNEQFFGPGTRLTVL.

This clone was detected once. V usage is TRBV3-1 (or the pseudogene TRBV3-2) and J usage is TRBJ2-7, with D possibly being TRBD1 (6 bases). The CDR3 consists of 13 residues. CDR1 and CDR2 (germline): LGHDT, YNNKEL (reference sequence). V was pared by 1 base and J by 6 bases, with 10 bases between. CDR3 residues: CASSQGAGAEQYF. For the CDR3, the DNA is TGTGCCAGCAGCCAAGGTGCAGGGGCCGAGCAGTACTTC.

DNA of the CDR3: TGTGCCAGCAGAGCAGGACAAGATAATTCACCCCTCCACTTT. Amino acids: CASRAGQDNSPLHF. The V and J genes are TRBV6-6 and TRBJ1-6; D is possibly TRBD1 (5 bases). Between the trimmed V and J ends, which lost 6 bases and 5 bases, there was a span of 11 bases. The germline CDR1 and CDR2 sequences are MNHNY and SVGAGI (reference sequence). There are 14 residues in the CDR3.

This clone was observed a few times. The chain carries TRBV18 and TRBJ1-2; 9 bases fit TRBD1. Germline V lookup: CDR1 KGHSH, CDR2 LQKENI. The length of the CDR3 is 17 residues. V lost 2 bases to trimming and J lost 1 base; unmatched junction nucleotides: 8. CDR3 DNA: TGTGCCAGCTCACCATTTTCCCGGGACAGGGATAACTATGGCTACACCTTC. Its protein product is CASSPFSRDRDNYGYTF.

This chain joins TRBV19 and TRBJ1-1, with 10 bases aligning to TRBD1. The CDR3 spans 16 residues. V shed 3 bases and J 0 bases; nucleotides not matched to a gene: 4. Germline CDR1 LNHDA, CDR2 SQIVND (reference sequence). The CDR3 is CASSIPGQGVNTEAFF. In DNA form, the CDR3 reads TGTGCCAGTAGTATTCCCGGACAGGGGGTGAACACTGAAGCTTTCTTT.

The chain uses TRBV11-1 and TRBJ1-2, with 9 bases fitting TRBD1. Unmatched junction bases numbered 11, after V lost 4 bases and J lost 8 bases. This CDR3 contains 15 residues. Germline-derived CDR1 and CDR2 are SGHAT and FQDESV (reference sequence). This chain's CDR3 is CASSSTRDRDEGYTF. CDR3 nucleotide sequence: TGTGCCAGCAGCTCGACTAGGGACAGGGACGAAGGCTACACCTTC.

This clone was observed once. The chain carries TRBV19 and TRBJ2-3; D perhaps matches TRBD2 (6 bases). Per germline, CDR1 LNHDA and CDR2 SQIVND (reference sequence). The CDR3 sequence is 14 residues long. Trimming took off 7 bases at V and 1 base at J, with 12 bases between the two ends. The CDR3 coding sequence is TGTGCCAGTATAGGAGGGGTGGGCACAGATACGCAGTATTTT. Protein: CASIGGVGTDTQYF. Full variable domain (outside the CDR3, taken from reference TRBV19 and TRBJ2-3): DGGITQSPKYLFRKEGQNVTLSCEQNLNHDAMYWYRQDPGQGLRLIYYSQIVNDFQKGDIAEGYSVSREKKESFPLTVTSAQKNPTAFYLCASIGGVGTDTQYFGPGTRLTVL.

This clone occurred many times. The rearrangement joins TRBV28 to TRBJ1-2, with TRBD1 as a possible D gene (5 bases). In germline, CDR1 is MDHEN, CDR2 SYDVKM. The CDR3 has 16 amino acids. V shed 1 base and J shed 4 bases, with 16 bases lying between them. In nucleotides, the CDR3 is TGTGCCAGCAGTTTATTAGGGAAGGGGCTCAGCTATGGCTACACCTTC. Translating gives CASSLLGKGLSYGYTF.

CDR3 amino acids: CASSRQGAGTEAFF. The CDR3 DNA reads TGTGCCAGCAGCAGACAGGGGGCGGGCACTGAAGCTTTCTTT. The V and J genes are TRBV5-4 and TRBJ1-1; 10 bases match TRBD1. The CDR3 is 14 residues long. Germline V CDR1 and CDR2: SGHNT, YYREEE (reference sequence). Unmatched junction bases numbered 4, after V lost 4 bases and J lost 4 bases.

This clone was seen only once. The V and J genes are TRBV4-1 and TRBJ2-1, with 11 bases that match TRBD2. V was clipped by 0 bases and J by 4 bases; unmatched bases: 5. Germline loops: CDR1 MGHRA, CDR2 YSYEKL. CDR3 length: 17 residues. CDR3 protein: CASSQDRLAGPYNEQFF. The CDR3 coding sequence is TGCGCCAGCAGCCAAGATAGACTAGCGGGACCTTACAATGAGCAGTTCTTC.

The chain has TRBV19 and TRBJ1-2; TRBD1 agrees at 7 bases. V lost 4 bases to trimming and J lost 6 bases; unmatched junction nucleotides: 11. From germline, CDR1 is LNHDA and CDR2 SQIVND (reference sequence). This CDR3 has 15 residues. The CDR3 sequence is CASSNDRVQGHGYTF. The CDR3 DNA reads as TGTGCCAGTAGTAACGACAGGGTTCAGGGGCATGGCTACACCTTC. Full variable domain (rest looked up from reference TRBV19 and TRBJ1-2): DGGITQSPKYLFRKEGQNVTLSCEQNLNHDAMYWYRQDPGQGLRLIYYSQIVNDFQKGDIAEGYSVSREKKESFPLTVTSAQKNPTAFYLCASSNDRVQGHGYTFGSGTRLTVV.

As DNA, the CDR3 is TGCGCCAGCAAACCTTCACCGGGGGTTGGGGCCCAGACCTACGAGCAGTACTTC. Its protein is CASKPSPGVGAQTYEQYF. This chain joins TRBV5-1 and TRBJ2-7; tentatively, D is TRBD2 (6 bases). Trimming took 6 bases from V and 2 from J, leaving 27 bases between them. CDR1 is SGHRS and CDR2 is YFSETQ in the germline V gene. This CDR3 has 18 amino acids. The entire variable domain, with the rest obtained from reference TRBV5-1 and TRBJ2-7, is as follows: KAGVTQTPRYLIKTRGQQVTLSCSPISGHRSVSWYQQTPGQGLQFLFEYFSETQRNKGNFPGRFSGRQFSNSRSEMNVSTLELGDSALYLCASKPSPGVGAQTYEQYFGPGTRLTVT.

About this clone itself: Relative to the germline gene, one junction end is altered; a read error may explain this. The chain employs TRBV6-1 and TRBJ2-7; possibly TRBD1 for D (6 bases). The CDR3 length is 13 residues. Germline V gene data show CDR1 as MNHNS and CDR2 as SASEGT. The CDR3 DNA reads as TGTGCCAGCAGTGAAATTAACGGAAGAACAGGGCACTTC. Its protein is CASSEINGRTGHF.

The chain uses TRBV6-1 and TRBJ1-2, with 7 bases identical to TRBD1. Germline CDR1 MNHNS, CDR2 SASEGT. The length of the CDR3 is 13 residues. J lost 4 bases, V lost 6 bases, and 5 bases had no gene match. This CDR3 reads CASSQNRGYGYTF. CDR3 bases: TGTGCCAGCAGCCAAAACAGGGGCTATGGCTACACCTTC.

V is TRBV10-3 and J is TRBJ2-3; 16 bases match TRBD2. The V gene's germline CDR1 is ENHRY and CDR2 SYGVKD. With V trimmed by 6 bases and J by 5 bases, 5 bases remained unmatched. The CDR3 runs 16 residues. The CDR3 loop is CAISFGTSGREDTQYF. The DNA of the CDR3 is TGTGCCATCAGCTTCGGGACTAGCGGGAGGGAAGATACGCAGTATTTT.

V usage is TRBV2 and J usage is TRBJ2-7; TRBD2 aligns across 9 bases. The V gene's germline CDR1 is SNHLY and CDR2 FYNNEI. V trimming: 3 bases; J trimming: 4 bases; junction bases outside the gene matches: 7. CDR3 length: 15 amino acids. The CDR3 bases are TGTGCCAGCAGTGATTTAGCGGGAGAAAATTACGAGCAGTACTTC. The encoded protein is CASSDLAGENYEQYF. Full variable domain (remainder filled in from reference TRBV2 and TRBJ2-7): EPEVTQTPSHQVTQMGQEVILRCVPISNHLYFYWYRQILGQKVEFLVSFYNNEISEKSEIFDDQFSVERPDGSNFTLKIRSTKLEDSAMYFCASSDLAGENYEQYFGPGTRLTVT.

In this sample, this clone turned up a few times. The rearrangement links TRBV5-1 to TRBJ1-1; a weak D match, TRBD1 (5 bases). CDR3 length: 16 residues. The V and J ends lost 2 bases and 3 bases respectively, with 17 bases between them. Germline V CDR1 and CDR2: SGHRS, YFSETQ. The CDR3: CASSFGHGGGDTEAFF. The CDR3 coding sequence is TGCGCCAGCAGCTTTGGGCACGGGGGAGGGGACACTGAAGCTTTCTTT.

The CDR3 sequence is CASRRQSYSSYEQYF. CDR3 DNA sequence: TGTGCCAGCAGGAGACAGTCCTATAGCTCCTACGAGCAGTACTTC. The J gene is TRBJ2-7, the V gene TRBV2; a possible D gene is TRBD1 (5 bases). Trimming shortened V by 6 bases and J by 0 bases, and 15 bases separated the two germline ends. Germline CDR1 is SNHLY and CDR2 is FYNNEI. CDR3 length equals 15 residues.

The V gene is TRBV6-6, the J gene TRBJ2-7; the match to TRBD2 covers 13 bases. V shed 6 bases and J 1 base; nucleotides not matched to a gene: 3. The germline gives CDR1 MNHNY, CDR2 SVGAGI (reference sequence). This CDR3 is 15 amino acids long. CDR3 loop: CASRLAGGSSYEQYF. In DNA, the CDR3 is TGTGCCAGCAGACTAGCGGGAGGGTCGTCCTACGAGCAGTACTTC.

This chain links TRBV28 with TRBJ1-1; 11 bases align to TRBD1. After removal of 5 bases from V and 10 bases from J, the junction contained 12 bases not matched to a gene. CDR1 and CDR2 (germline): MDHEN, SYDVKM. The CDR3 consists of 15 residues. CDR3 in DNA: TGTGCCAGCAGTACTGGACAGGGGGCAGTCTCTGGAGCTTTCTTT. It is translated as CASSTGQGAVSGAFF.

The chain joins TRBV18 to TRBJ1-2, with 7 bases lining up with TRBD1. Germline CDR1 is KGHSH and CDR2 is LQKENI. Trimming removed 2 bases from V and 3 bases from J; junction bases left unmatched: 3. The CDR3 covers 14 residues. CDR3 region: CASSPDRADYGYTF. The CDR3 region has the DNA TGTGCCAGCTCACCAGACAGGGCGGACTATGGCTACACCTTC. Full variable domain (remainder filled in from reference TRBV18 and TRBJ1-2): NAGVMQNPRHLVRRRGQEARLRCSPMKGHSHVYWYRQLPEEGLKFMVYLQKENIIDESGMPKERFSAEFPKEGPSILRIQQVVRGDSAAYFCASSPDRADYGYTFGSGTRLTVV.